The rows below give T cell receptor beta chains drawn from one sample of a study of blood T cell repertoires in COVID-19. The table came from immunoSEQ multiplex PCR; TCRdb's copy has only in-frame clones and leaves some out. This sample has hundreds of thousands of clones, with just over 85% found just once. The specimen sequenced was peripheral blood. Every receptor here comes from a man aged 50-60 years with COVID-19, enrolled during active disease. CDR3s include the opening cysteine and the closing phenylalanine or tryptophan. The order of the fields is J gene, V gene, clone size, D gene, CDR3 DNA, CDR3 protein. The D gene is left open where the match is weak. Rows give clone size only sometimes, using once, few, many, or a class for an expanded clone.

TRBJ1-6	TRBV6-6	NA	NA	TGTGCCAGCAGTGCAACGGGTGCCTTTTCACCCCTCCACTTT	CASSATGAFSPLHF
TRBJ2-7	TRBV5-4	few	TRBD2	TGTGCCAGCAGCTTAACGGGAGGGGGACGATCCGAGCAGTACTTC	CASSLTGGGRSEQYF
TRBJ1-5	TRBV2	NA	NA	TGTGCCAGCAGTGAGCGTCCCGGGGTAGGCAGAGGCAATCAGCCCCAGCATTTT	CASSERPGVGRGNQPQHF
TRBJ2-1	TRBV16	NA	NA	TGTGCCAGCAGCCAAGGGGTTTGGGACTCCAACTACAATGAGCAGTTCTTC	CASSQGVWDSNYNEQFF
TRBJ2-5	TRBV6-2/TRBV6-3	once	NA	TGTGCCAGCAGTTATGGGGCCCCAGAGACCCAGTACTTC	CASSYGAPETQYF
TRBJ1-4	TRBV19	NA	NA	TGTGGACAGACTCCTAATGAAAAACTGTTTTTT	CGQTPNEKLFF
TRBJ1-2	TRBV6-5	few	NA	TGTGCCAGCAGTTACTCGATTTCGCCGGTCGGTTATGGCTACACCTTC	CASSYSISPVGYGYTF
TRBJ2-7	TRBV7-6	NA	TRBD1	TGTGCCAGCAGCTTACGACAGGGGGCCTACGAGCAGTACTTC	CASSLRQGAYEQYF
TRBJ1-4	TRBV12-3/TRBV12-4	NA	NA	TGTGCCAGCCTTGGGGCAGGGCCTGAAAAACTGTTTTTT	CASLGAGPEKLFF
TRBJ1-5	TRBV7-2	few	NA	TGTGCCAGCAGCCCGACCCCCGCGGATCAGCCCCAGCATTTT	CASSPTPADQPQHF
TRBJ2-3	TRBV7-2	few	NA	TGTGCCAGCAGCTCCCACAGGGACACAGATACGCAGTATTTT	CASSSHRDTDTQYF
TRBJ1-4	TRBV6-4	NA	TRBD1	TGTGCCAGCAGTGAACAGGGGGGGCCTAATGAAAAACTGTTTTTT	CASSEQGGPNEKLFF
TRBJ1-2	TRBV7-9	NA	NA	TGTGCCAGCAGCTTCGGGGGGCAGGGATGGAGTGGCTACACCTTC	CASSFGGQGWSGYTF
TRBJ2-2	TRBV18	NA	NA	TGTGCCAGCTCACCGCAGTATGACGGGGAGCTGTTTTTT	CASSPQYDGELFF